This T cell receptor beta chain is drawn from a study of blood T cell dynamics during melanoma immunotherapy. Time point described: week 3, after first cycle of checkpoint inhibitor. Samples come from before therapy and from week 3 after the first blockade cycle. This table comes from immunoSEQ multiplex PCR, and its TCRdb copy is limited to in-frame clones, with some not included. The sample records more than 10,000 clones, 80% being singletons. Trimming cost V 4 bases and J 5 bases; bases outside gene matches: 10. Per the germline V gene, CDR1 is SGHAT and CDR2 is FQNNGV. CDR3 length equals 15 residues.

This TCR derives from a human donor with melanoma. Here the sequenced sample was blood, taken from a patient treated with checkpoint blockade. V gene TRBV11-2 combines with J gene TRBJ2-5, with 7 bases matching TRBD2. CDR3 sequence (DNA): TGTGCCAGCAGCTCAGGGAGGGCGGGCTGGGAGACCCAGTACTTC. Protein product: CASSSGRAGWETQYF.